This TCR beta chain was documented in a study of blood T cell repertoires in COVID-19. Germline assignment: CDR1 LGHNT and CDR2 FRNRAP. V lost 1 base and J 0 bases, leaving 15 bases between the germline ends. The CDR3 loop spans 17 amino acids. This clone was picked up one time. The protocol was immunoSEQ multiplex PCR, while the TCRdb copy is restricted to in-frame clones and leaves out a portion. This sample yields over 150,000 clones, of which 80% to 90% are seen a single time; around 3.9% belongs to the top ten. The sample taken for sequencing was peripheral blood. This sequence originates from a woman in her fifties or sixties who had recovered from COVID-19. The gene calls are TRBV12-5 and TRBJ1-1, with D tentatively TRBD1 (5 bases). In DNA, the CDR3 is TGTGCTAGTGGTTTGGGTAGTGGGGGACTCATGAACACTGAAGCTTTCTTT. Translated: CASGLGSGGLMNTEAFF.